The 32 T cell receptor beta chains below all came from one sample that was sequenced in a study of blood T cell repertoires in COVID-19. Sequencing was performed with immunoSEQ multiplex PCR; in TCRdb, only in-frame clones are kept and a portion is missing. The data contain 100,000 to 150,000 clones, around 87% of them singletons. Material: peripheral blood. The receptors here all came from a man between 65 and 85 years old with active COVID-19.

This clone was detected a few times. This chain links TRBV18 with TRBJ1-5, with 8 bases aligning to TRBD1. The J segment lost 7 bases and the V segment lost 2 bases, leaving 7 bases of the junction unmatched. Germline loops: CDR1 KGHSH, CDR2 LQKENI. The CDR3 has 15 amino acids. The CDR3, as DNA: TGTGCCAGCTCACCAGGACAGGGCTACTGGCAGCCCCAGCATTTT. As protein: CASSPGQGYWQPQHF.

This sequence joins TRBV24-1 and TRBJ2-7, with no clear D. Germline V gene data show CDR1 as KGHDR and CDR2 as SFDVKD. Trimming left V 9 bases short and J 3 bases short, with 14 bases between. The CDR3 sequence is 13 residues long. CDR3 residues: CATSSGHNYEQYF. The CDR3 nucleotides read TGTGCCACCTCCTCTGGGCACAACTACGAGCAGTACTTC.

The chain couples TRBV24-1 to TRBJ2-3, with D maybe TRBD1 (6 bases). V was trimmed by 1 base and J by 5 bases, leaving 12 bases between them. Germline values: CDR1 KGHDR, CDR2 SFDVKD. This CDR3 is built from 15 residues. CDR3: CATSDFNDRRDTQYF. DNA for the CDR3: TGTGCCACCAGTGATTTTAACGACAGGAGAGATACGCAGTATTTT.

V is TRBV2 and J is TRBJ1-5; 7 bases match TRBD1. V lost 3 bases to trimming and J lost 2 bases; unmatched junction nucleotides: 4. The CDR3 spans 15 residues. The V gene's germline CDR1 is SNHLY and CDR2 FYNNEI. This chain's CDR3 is CASSDRGLGNQPQHF. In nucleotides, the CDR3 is TGTGCCAGCAGTGATAGGGGGCTGGGCAATCAGCCCCAGCATTTT.

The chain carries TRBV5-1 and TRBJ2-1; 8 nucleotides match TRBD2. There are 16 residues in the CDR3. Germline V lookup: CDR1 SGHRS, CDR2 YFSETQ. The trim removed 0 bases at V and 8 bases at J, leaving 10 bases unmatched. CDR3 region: CASSLARASGSHEQFF. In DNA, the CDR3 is TGCGCCAGCAGCTTGGCGCGGGCTAGCGGGTCCCATGAGCAGTTCTTC. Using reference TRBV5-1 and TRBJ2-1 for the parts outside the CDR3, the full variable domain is KAGVTQTPRYLIKTRGQQVTLSCSPISGHRSVSWYQQTPGQGLQFLFEYFSETQRNKGNFPGRFSGRQFSNSRSEMNVSTLELGDSALYLCASSLARASGSHEQFFGPGTRLTVL.

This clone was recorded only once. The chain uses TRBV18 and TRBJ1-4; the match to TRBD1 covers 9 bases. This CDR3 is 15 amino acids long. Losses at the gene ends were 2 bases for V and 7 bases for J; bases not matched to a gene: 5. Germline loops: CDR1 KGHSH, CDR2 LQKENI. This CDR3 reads CASSPKGQGGEKLFF. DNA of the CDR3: TGTGCCAGCTCACCAAAGGGACAGGGAGGTGAAAAACTGTTTTTT. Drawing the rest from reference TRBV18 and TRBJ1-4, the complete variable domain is NAGVMQNPRHLVRRRGQEARLRCSPMKGHSHVYWYRQLPEEGLKFMVYLQKENIIDESGMPKERFSAEFPKEGPSILRIQQVVRGDSAAYFCASSPKGQGGEKLFFGSGTQLSVL.

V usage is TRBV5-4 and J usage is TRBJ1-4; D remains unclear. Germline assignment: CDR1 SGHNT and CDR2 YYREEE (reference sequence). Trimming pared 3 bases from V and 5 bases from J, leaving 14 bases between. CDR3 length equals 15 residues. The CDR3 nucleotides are TGTGCCAGCAGCTCAACCGCGGCGGGGAATGAAAAACTGTTTTTT. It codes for CASSSTAAGNEKLFF.

The CDR3 DNA reads as TGCAGCGTTAGGGGGACTAGCGGAGGAAGCTCCTACGAGCAGTACTTC. This sequence encodes CSVRGTSGGSSYEQYF. The V gene is TRBV29-1, the J gene TRBJ2-7; 11 nucleotides line up with TRBD2. Germline values: CDR1 SQVTM, CDR2 ANQGSEA. V gave up 5 bases and J gave up 0 bases; unmatched junction bases: 9. This CDR3 is 16 amino acids long.

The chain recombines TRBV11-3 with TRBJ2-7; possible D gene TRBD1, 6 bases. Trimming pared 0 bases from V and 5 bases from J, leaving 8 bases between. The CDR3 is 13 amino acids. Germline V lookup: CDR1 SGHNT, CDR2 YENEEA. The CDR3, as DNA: TGTGCCAGCAGCTTAGACAGGGGCCACGAGCAGTACTTC. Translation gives CASSLDRGHEQYF.

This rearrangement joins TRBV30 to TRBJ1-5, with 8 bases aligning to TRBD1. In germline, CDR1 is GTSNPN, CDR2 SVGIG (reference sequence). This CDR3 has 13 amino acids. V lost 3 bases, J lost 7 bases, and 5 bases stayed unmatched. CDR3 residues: CAWSGQGRQPQHF. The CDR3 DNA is TGTGCCTGGAGCGGACAGGGAAGACAGCCCCAGCATTTT.

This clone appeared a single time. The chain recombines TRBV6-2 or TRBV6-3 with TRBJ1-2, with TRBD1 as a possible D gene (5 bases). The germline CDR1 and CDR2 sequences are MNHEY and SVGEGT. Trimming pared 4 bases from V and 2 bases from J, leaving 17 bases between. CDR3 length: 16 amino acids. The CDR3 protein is CASSSPSTRVNYGYTF. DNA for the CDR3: TGTGCCAGCAGTTCCCCGTCGACCAGGGTAAACTATGGCTACACCTTC.

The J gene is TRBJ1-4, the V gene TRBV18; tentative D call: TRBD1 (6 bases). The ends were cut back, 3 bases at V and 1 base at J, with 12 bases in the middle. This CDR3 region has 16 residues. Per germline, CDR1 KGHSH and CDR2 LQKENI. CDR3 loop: CASSPRQGKTNEKLFF. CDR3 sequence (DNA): TGTGCCAGCTCACCTCGGCAGGGGAAAACTAATGAAAAACTGTTTTTT.

The CDR3 DNA reads as TGTGCCAGTAGTATTCAGTCGAGCGGGAGGTCCTCCTACGAGCAGTACTTC. This encodes CASSIQSSGRSSYEQYF. The J gene is TRBJ2-7, the V gene TRBV19; TRBD2 aligns across 9 bases. Germline V lookup: CDR1 LNHDA, CDR2 SQIVND (reference sequence). With V trimmed by 3 bases and J by 0 bases, 9 bases remained unmatched. This CDR3 is 17 amino acids long.

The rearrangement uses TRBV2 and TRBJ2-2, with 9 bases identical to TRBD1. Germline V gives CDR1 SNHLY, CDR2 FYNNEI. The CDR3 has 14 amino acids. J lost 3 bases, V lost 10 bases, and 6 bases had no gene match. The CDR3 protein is CATQTGGHTGELFF. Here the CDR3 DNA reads TGTGCCACCCAAACAGGGGGCCACACCGGGGAGCTGTTTTTT.

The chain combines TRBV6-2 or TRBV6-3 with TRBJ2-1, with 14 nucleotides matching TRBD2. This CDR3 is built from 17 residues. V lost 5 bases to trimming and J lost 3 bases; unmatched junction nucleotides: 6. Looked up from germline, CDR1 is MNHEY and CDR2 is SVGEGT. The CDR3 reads CASSPPGLAGVYNEQFF. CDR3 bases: TGTGCCAGCAGTCCCCCGGGACTAGCGGGAGTCTACAATGAGCAGTTCTTC.

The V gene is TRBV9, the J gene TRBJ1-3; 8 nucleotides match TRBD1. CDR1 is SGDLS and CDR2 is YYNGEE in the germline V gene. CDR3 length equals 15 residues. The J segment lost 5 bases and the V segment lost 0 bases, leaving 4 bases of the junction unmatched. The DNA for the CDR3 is TGTGCCAGCAGCGTAGGAGGGACAGGTAGAAACACCATATATTTT. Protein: CASSVGGTGRNTIYF.

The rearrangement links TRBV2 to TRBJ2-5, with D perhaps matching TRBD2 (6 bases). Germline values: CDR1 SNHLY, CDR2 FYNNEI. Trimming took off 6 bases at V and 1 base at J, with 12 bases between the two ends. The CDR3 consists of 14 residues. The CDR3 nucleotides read TGTGCCAGCAGCCCGGGACTCCCCCAAGAGACCCAGTACTTC. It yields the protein CASSPGLPQETQYF.

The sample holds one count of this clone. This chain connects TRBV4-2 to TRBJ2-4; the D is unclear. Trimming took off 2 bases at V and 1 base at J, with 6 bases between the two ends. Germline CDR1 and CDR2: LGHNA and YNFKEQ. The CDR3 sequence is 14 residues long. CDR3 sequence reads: CASSQPRAKNIQYF. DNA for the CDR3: TGTGCCAGCAGCCAACCCCGGGCCAAAAACATTCAGTACTTC.

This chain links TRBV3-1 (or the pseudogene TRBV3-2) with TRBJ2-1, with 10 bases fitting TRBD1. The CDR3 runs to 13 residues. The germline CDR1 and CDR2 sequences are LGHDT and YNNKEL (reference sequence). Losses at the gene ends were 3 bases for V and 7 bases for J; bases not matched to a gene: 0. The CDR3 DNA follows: TGTGCCAGCAGCCAGGGACAGGGGAATGAGCAGTTCTTC. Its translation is CASSQGQGNEQFF.

The CDR3 bases are TGTGCCAGCAGCAAATCCTCCGGGACAGGGCATGTTCAGCCCCAGCATTTT. Residues: CASSKSSGTGHVQPQHF. The gene calls are TRBV7-2 and TRBJ1-5; 9 bases match TRBD1. In germline, CDR1 is SGHTA, CDR2 FQGNSA. The CDR3 sequence is 17 residues long. V lost 5 bases to trimming and J lost 6 bases; unmatched junction nucleotides: 14.

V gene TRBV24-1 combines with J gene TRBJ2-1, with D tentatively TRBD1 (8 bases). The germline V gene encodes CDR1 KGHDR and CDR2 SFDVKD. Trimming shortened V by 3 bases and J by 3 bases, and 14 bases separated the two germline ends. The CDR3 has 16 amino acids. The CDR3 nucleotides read TGTGCCACCAGTGATCCTACAGGGGGGGACTACAATGAGCAGTTCTTC. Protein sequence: CATSDPTGGDYNEQFF.

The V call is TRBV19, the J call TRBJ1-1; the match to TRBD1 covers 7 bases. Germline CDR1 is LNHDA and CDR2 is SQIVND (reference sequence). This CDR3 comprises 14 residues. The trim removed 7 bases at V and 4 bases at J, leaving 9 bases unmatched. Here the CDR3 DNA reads TGTGCCAGTAAACCCTGGGACAGTGGCACTGAAGCTTTCTTT. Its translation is CASKPWDSGTEAFF.

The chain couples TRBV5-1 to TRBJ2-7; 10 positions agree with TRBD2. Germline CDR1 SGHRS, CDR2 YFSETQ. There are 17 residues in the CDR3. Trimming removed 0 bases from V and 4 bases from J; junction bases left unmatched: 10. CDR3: CASSLVASGSPGYEQYF. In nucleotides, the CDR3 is TGCGCCAGCAGCTTGGTAGCTAGCGGGAGCCCCGGGTACGAGCAGTACTTC.

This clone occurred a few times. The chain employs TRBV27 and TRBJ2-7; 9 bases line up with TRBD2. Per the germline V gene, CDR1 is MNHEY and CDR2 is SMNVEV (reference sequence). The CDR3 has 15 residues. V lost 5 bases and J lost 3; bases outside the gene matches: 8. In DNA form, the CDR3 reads TGTGCCAGCAGTCGCCGCAGCGGGGGGCGCTACGAGCAGTACTTC. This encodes CASSRRSGGRYEQYF.

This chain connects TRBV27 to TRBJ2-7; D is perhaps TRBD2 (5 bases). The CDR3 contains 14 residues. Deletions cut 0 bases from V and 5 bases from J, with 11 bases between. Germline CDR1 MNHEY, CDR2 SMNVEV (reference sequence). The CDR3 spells CASSLSRLANEQYF. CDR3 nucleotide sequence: TGTGCCAGCAGTTTATCCAGGCTAGCAAACGAGCAGTACTTC.

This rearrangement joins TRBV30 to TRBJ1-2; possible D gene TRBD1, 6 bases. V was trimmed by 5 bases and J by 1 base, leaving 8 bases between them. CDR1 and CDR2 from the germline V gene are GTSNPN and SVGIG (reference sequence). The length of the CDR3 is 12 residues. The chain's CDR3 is CAWQDSNYGYTF. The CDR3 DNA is TGTGCCTGGCAGGACAGTAACTATGGCTACACCTTC.

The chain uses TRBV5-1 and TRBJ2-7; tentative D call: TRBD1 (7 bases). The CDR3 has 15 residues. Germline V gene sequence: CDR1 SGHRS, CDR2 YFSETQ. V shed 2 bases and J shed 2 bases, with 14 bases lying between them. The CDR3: CASSLGGDSTYEQYF. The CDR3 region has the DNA TGCGCCAGCAGCTTAGGAGGGGACAGTACCTACGAGCAGTACTTC.

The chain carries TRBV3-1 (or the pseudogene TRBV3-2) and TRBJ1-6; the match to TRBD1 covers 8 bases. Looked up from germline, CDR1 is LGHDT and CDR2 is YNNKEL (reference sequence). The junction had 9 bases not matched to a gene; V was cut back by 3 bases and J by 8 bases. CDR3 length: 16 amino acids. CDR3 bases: TGTGCCAGCAGCCACGGGGCAGGGGGCGCAGATTCACCCCTCCACTTT. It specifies CASSHGAGGADSPLHF.

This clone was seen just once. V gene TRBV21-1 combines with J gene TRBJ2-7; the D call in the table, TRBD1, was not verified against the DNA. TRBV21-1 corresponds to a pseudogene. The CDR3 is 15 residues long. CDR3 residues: CASSRDRESPYEQYF. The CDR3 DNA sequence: TGTGCCAGCAGCAGGGACAGGGAGTCACCCTACGAGCAGTACTTC.

As DNA, the CDR3 is TGCGCCAGCGGAGACGGCGGTCTCCAAGAGACCCAGTACTTC. It specifies CASGDGGLQETQYF. V gene TRBV5-1 combines with J gene TRBJ2-5; D remains unclear. V was clipped by 7 bases and J by 1 base, with 14 bases between them. CDR1 is SGHRS and CDR2 is YFSETQ in the germline V gene. The CDR3 loop spans 14 amino acids. The full variable domain, its missing parts supplied by reference TRBV5-1 and TRBJ2-5, is KAGVTQTPRYLIKTRGQQVTLSCSPISGHRSVSWYQQTPGQGLQFLFEYFSETQRNKGNFPGRFSGRQFSNSRSEMNVSTLELGDSALYLCASGDGGLQETQYFGPGTRLLVL.

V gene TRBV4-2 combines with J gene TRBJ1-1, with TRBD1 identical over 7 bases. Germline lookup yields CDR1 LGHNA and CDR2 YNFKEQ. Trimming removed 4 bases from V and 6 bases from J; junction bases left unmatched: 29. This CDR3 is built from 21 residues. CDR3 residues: CASSPLGAAGGKVALGSEAFF. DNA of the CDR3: TGTGCCAGCAGCCCTCTGGGGGCCGCAGGGGGTAAGGTAGCCCTCGGGTCTGAAGCTTTCTTT.

The CDR3 region is CASSLKSGELFF. CDR3 bases: TGTGCCAGCAGCTTAAAATCCGGGGAGCTGTTTTTT. V gene TRBV3-1 (or the pseudogene TRBV3-2) combines with J gene TRBJ2-2; D not resolved. The CDR3 consists of 12 residues. Trimming left V 5 bases short and J 6 bases short, with 7 bases between. The germline CDR1 and CDR2 sequences are LGHDT and YNNKEL (reference sequence).